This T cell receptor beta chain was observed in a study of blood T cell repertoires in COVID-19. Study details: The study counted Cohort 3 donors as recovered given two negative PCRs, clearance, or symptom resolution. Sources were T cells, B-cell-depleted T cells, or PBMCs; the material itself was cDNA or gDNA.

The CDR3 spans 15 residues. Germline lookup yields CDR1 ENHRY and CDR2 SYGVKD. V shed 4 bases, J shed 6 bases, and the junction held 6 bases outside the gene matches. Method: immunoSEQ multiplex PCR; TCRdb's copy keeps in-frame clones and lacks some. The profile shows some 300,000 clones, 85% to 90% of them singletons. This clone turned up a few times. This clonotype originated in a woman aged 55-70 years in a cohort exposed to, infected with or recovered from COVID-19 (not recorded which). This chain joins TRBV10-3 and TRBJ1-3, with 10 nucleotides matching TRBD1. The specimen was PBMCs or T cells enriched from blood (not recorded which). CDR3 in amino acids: CAISGRQGAKNTIYF. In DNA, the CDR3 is TGTGCCATCAGTGGTCGACAGGGGGCCAAAAACACCATATATTTT.